Following are 22 T cell receptor beta chains from one sample sequenced in a study of blood T cell repertoires in COVID-19. Clones were sequenced by immunoSEQ multiplex PCR, and TCRdb holds only the in-frame ones, with some missing. Among some 42,000 clones listed, roughly 77% were seen once. The sample taken for sequencing was peripheral blood. These receptors were taken from an older man with acute or convalescent COVID-19.

The chain combines TRBV7-3 with TRBJ2-3; D perhaps matches TRBD1 (7 bases). The CDR3 has 14 amino acids. V lost 4 bases and J lost 4, with 12 bases in between. The germline V gene encodes CDR1 SGHTA and CDR2 FQGTGA. The CDR3 DNA reads as TGTGCCAGCAGCTCCAGGGGGGCCGCAGATACGCAGTATTTT. Amino acid sequence: CASSSRGAADTQYF.

V usage is TRBV3-1 (or the pseudogene TRBV3-2) and J usage is TRBJ1-2, with 7 bases that match TRBD1. The CDR3 extends over 15 amino acids. In germline, CDR1 is LGHDT, CDR2 YNNKEL (reference sequence). The trim removed 1 base at V and 4 bases at J, leaving 6 bases unmatched. This CDR3 is CASSQGRGQSYGYTF. The CDR3 DNA reads TGTGCCAGCAGCCAAGGAAGGGGGCAGAGCTATGGCTACACCTTC.

The rearrangement uses TRBV29-1 and TRBJ2-7; 7 bases fit TRBD1. Germline lookup yields CDR1 SQVTM and CDR2 ANQGSEA. With V trimmed by 4 bases and J by 1 base, 7 bases remained unmatched. This CDR3 contains 14 residues. CDR3 in DNA: TGCAGCGTTGGCGAACCGGGACAGTCCTACGAGCAGTACTTC. Residues: CSVGEPGQSYEQYF.

This clone has more than one count but fewer than ten. The V call is TRBV30, the J call TRBJ2-7; D possibly corresponds to TRBD1 (6 bases). Trimming left V 1 base short and J 0 bases short, with 13 bases between. Germline V gene data show CDR1 as GTSNPN and CDR2 as SVGIG (reference sequence). This CDR3 is built from 15 residues. CDR3 sequence reads: CAWSATVTGSYEQYF. As DNA, the CDR3 is TGTGCCTGGAGTGCTACCGTGACAGGCTCCTACGAGCAGTACTTC.

The J gene is TRBJ2-7, the V gene TRBV2; 8 nucleotides align to TRBD2. This CDR3 contains 14 residues. The V and J ends lost 6 bases and 1 base, in that order; junction bases with no gene match: 5. CDR1 SNHLY and CDR2 FYNNEI come from the germline V gene. CDR3 residues: CASRSRGGSYEQYF. CDR3 nucleotide sequence: TGTGCCAGCAGATCCCGGGGGGGATCCTACGAGCAGTACTTC.

The V gene is TRBV5-1, the J gene TRBJ1-1; 7 bases match TRBD1. With 0 bases clipped from V and 0 bases from J, the junction kept 5 bases outside the gene matches. There are 16 residues in the CDR3. Germline V gene data show CDR1 as SGHRS and CDR2 as YFSETQ. CDR3 sequence: CASSLGQTGMNTEAFF. CDR3 DNA: TGCGCCAGCAGCTTGGGGCAGACAGGGATGAACACTGAAGCTTTCTTT.

The chain has TRBV4-2 and TRBJ2-7; 7 bases are a match to TRBD2. The V and J ends lost 1 base and 0 bases, in that order; junction bases with no gene match: 6. The CDR3 has 16 amino acids. The germline CDR1 and CDR2 sequences are LGHNA and YNFKEQ. The CDR3 region has the DNA TGTGCCAGCAGCCAAGTATTGGCTAGCGGCTCCTACGAGCAGTACTTC. Translating it yields CASSQVLASGSYEQYF.

In this sample, this clone turned up a few times. CDR3 sequence: CASRQRDRGRYGYTF. The CDR3 DNA sequence: TGTGCAAGTCGCCAACGGGACAGGGGGCGGTATGGCTACACCTTC. The chain couples TRBV12-2 to TRBJ1-2; the table's D call TRBD1 went unverified against the DNA. TRBV12-2 counts as a pseudogene. The CDR3 is made up of 15 amino acids.

The chain is built from TRBV19 and TRBJ1-4; D uncertain. V dropped 5 bases and J dropped 7 bases, with 11 bases sitting between them. CDR3 length: 13 residues. CDR1 LNHDA and CDR2 SQIVND come from the germline V gene (reference sequence). CDR3 nucleotide sequence: TGTGCCAGTAGTTGGAGGGAGGGTGAAAAACTGTTTTTT. Translated: CASSWREGEKLFF.

This clone turned up a few times. The CDR3 spells CASSPERTGGNTIYF. DNA of the CDR3: TGTGCCAGCTCACCAGAGAGGACAGGGGGCAACACCATATATTTT. The chain joins TRBV18 to TRBJ1-3; 11 bases line up with TRBD1. V dropped 2 bases and J dropped 7; count of bases not matched to a gene: 4. Germline CDR1 and CDR2: KGHSH and LQKENI. This CDR3 contains 15 residues.

This clone was recorded once. The chain carries TRBV29-1 and TRBJ2-7, with 7 bases that match TRBD2. The CDR3 loop spans 12 amino acids. Germline values: CDR1 SQVTM, CDR2 ANQGSEA. Losses at the gene ends were 4 bases for V and 7 bases for J; bases not matched to a gene: 7. The CDR3 coding sequence is TGCAGCGTTGCGGGGGGAAGGGAAGAGCAGTACTTC. Protein product: CSVAGGREEQYF.

The chain joins TRBV28 to TRBJ1-4; D gene unclear. V was trimmed by 6 bases and J by 5 bases, leaving 16 bases between them. This CDR3 is 15 amino acids long. Per the germline V gene, CDR1 is MDHEN and CDR2 is SYDVKM. CDR3 DNA sequence: TGTGCCAGCAGCCAAAGGACTCTATCAAATGAAAAACTGTTTTTT. The encoded protein is CASSQRTLSNEKLFF.

This rearrangement joins TRBV18 to TRBJ2-7; D is perhaps TRBD1 (5 bases). Germline V gives CDR1 KGHSH, CDR2 LQKENI. The CDR3 loop spans 14 amino acids. V dropped 2 bases and J dropped 5 bases, with 13 bases sitting between them. Here the CDR3 DNA reads TGTGCCAGCTCACCAGGCAGGGAAGTCCACGAGCAGTACTTC. It codes for CASSPGREVHEQYF.

The chain carries TRBV4-1 and TRBJ1-2; 8 bases are shared with TRBD1. The CDR3 sequence is 15 residues long. V was pared by 1 base and J by 4 bases, with 5 bases of the junction left unmatched. The germline gives CDR1 MGHRA, CDR2 YSYEKL. Here the CDR3 reads CASSQGQGRAYGYTF. As DNA, the CDR3 is TGCGCCAGCAGCCAAGGACAGGGGAGGGCCTATGGCTACACCTTC.

This chain uses TRBV18 with TRBJ1-4; no definite D call. The CDR3 covers 14 residues. Germline values: CDR1 KGHSH, CDR2 LQKENI. V lost 2 bases and J 4 bases, leaving 8 bases between the germline ends. The CDR3 DNA reads TGTGCCAGCTCACCAAGTAGTAGTAATGAAAAACTGTTTTTT. Encoded protein: CASSPSSSNEKLFF. The whole variable domain, filled in from reference TRBV18 and TRBJ1-4, reads NAGVMQNPRHLVRRRGQEARLRCSPMKGHSHVYWYRQLPEEGLKFMVYLQKENIIDESGMPKERFSAEFPKEGPSILRIQQVVRGDSAAYFCASSPSSSNEKLFFGSGTQLSVL.

This chain connects TRBV12-3 or TRBV12-4 to TRBJ1-1; the D is unclear. The V and J ends lost 3 bases and 5 bases respectively, with 10 bases between them. The CDR3 has 13 residues. The CDR3 DNA sequence: TGTGCCAGCAGTTTCGGAGGGAGGACTGAAGCTTTCTTT. Translated: CASSFGGRTEAFF.

The table lists this clone with a few counts. The gene calls are TRBV2 and TRBJ1-2; D is perhaps TRBD1 (5 bases). Germline CDR1 SNHLY, CDR2 FYNNEI. Trimming shortened V by 6 bases and J by 5 bases, and 13 bases separated the two germline ends. This CDR3 spans 13 amino acids. CDR3 amino acids: CASSADGTYGYTF. The CDR3 DNA follows: TGTGCCAGCAGCGCCGACGGGACTTATGGCTACACCTTC.

The chain couples TRBV12-5 to TRBJ2-3, with D unclear. Germline CDR1 LGHNT, CDR2 FRNRAP. The CDR3 is 12 residues long. V was trimmed by 4 bases and J by 6 bases, leaving 8 bases between them. The CDR3 region has the DNA TGTGCTAGTGGTTCGGGTGGGGATACGCAGTATTTT. It is translated as CASGSGGDTQYF.

The rearrangement links TRBV6-2 or TRBV6-3 to TRBJ2-7, with 8 bases aligning to TRBD1. This CDR3 region has 14 residues. In germline, CDR1 is MNHEY, CDR2 SVGEGT. Trimming removed 2 bases from V and 7 bases from J; junction bases left unmatched: 7. Written as DNA, the CDR3 is TGTGCCAGCAGTTACACCCGACAGGGGAATGAGCAGTACTTC. Encoded protein: CASSYTRQGNEQYF.

Turning to this clone: In the same sample, other DNA sequences code for this CDR3. The V call is TRBV7-2, the J call TRBJ2-7; possibly TRBD2 for D (6 bases). The CDR3 runs 14 residues. Germline assignment: CDR1 SGHTA and CDR2 FQGNSA. The V and J ends lost 3 bases and 0 bases respectively, with 9 bases between them. The CDR3 bases are TGTGCCAGCAGCTTGTCCGGGAGCTCCTACGAGCAGTACTTC. Translation: CASSLSGSSYEQYF.

The rearrangement links TRBV27 to TRBJ2-7; TRBD2 might be the D (6 bases). V lost 8 bases and J lost 3, with 14 bases in between. The CDR3 is made up of 13 amino acids. Germline values: CDR1 MNHEY, CDR2 SMNVEV (reference sequence). CDR3 sequence (DNA): TGTGCCAGCGGCGGGACGGGGGTCTACGAGCAGTACTTC. As protein: CASGGTGVYEQYF.

The CDR3 nucleotides are TGCAGCGTCGACAGTGCCGGGACAGGGGACACTGAAGCTTTCTTT. This codes for CSVDSAGTGDTEAFF. This chain joins TRBV29-1 and TRBJ1-1; 10 bases are a match to TRBD1. This CDR3 spans 15 amino acids. The germline V gene encodes CDR1 SQVTM and CDR2 ANQGSEA. J was trimmed by 3 bases and V by 6 bases; bases with no gene match: 10.